The 7 T cell receptor beta chains given below trace back to one sample, sequenced in a study of blood T cell repertoires in COVID-19. Libraries were prepared by immunoSEQ multiplex PCR; TCRdb keeps only in-frame clonotypes and omits some of them. This table holds around 130,000 clones, more than 70% found once. Sequencing input: peripheral blood. The origin of the receptors is a man between 65 and 80 years old with acute or convalescent COVID-19.

This CDR3 is CASSLVMGQTPGANVLTF. CDR3 bases: TGCGCCAGCAGCTTGGTTATGGGACAGACTCCTGGGGCCAACGTCCTGACTTTC. The rearrangement links TRBV5-1 to TRBJ2-6; 7 positions match TRBD1. The V segment lost 0 bases and the J segment 2 bases; nucleotides outside the gene matches: 8. This CDR3 contains 18 residues. Germline CDR1 and CDR2: SGHRS and YFSETQ.

The rearrangement uses TRBV7-9 and TRBJ2-2, with D tentatively TRBD2 (5 bases). V lost 5 bases and J 2 bases, leaving 15 bases between the germline ends. Germline values: CDR1 SEHNR, CDR2 FQNEAQ (reference sequence). This CDR3 has 16 amino acids. The CDR3 DNA follows: TGTGCCAGCAGCCGGTCTGGGAGCTACAACACCGGGGAGCTGTTTTTT. Amino acids: CASSRSGSYNTGELFF. Full variable domain (missing parts from reference TRBV7-9 and TRBJ2-2): DTGVSQNPRHKITKRGQNVTFRCDPISEHNRLYWYRQTLGQGPEFLTYFQNEAQLEKSRLLSDRFSAERPKGSFSTLEIQRTEQGDSAMYLCASSRSGSYNTGELFFGEGSRLTVL.

V gene TRBV6-6 combines with J gene TRBJ1-1; 8 positions agree with TRBD1. CDR1 is MNHNY and CDR2 is SVGAGI in the germline V gene (reference sequence). This CDR3 contains 14 residues. V lost 7 bases, J lost 6 bases, and 10 bases stayed unmatched. CDR3 DNA: TGTGCCAGCACTAAGACGGACAGGGTCGCTGAAGCTTTCTTT. This codes for CASTKTDRVAEAFF.

This clone is a singleton in its sample. V is TRBV19 and J is TRBJ1-6; D is possibly TRBD1 (6 bases). This CDR3 is 17 amino acids long. V was cut by 3 bases and J by 5 bases, with 17 bases left in between. Germline V gives CDR1 LNHDA, CDR2 SQIVND (reference sequence). In nucleotides, the CDR3 is TGTGCCAGTAGTATTCTCCAGGGGACACTGAATAATTCACCCCTCCACTTT. Its protein product is CASSILQGTLNNSPLHF.

This chain links TRBV3-1 (or the pseudogene TRBV3-2) with TRBJ1-4, with D possibly being TRBD1 (6 bases). The CDR3 has 14 residues. Trimming left V 4 bases short and J 6 bases short, with 12 bases between. Germline V gives CDR1 LGHDT, CDR2 YNNKEL (reference sequence). CDR3 sequence reads: CASSRSGVYEKLFF. Here the CDR3 DNA reads TGTGCCAGCAGCCGCTCAGGGGTTTATGAAAAACTGTTTTTT.

The J gene is TRBJ1-1, the V gene TRBV10-3; perhaps TRBD1 as D (6 bases). The germline V gene has CDR1 ENHRY and CDR2 SYGVKD. The CDR3 runs 14 residues. Trimming shortened V by 9 bases and J by 3 bases, and 17 bases separated the two germline ends. The CDR3 protein is CAISQAGADTEAFF. The CDR3 bases are TGTGCCATTTCCCAGGCAGGGGCGGACACTGAAGCTTTCTTT.

The rearrangement links TRBV6-6 to TRBJ1-2, with D unclear. The CDR3 is 17 residues long. Trimming cost V 5 bases and J 4 bases, with 23 bases left between them. Per germline, CDR1 MNHNY and CDR2 SVGAGI (reference sequence). The CDR3 coding sequence is TGTGCCAGCAGTCCCATCCAACGTCTAACCCCTAGCTATGGCTACACCTTC. Translating gives CASSPIQRLTPSYGYTF.